This T cell receptor beta chain was documented in a study of neurological immune-mediated disorders. Whole-study findings and limits: Repertoires from 18 of 34 multiple sclerosis patients grouped phylogenetically into a related-CDR3 cluster, suggesting a possible signature. Private repertoires in all groups were suggested, as expanded clones shared no CDR3 amino acid sequences across subjects.

Many counts were recorded for this clonotype. Its target is not known. TCRdb re-derived calls from the 5' RACE reads in MiXCR, one entry per CDR3 protein. The sample carries roughly 27,000 distinct CDR3 sequences, about 2.6% recorded once. The clonotype was recovered from a woman aged 45 to 65 with multiple sclerosis. The material sequenced was PBMCs.

The DNA for the CDR3 is TGCAGTGCTAGAGATCCTCGGGAGTTCGGGGAGACCCAGTACTTC. It specifies CSARDPREFGETQYF. This chain joins TRBV20-1 and TRBJ2-5, with D possibly matching TRBD2 (6 bases). Germline-derived CDR1 and CDR2 are DFQATT and SNEGSKA (reference sequence). The ends were cut back, 0 bases at V and 5 bases at J, with 16 bases in the middle. The CDR3 length is 15 residues.